This T cell receptor (beta chain) stems from a study of blood T cell repertoires in COVID-19. In the study overall: Samples of COVID-19 (acute and convalescent) were obtained from the United States, Italy and Spain. The cDNA or gDNA used as material had been derived from T cells, B-cell-depleted T cells, or PBMCs.

The length of the CDR3 is 13 residues. Per germline, CDR1 SGHTA and CDR2 FQGTGA. V lost 6 bases to trimming and J lost 5 bases, with 14 bases between them. Authors' methods: Reference gene primer amplification gave estimated nucleated cell counts. Clones were sequenced by immunoSEQ multiplex PCR, and TCRdb holds only the in-frame ones, with some missing. V and J calls and clone size are copied from that table; D and trimming were computed from the DNA. The table includes about 250,000 clones, approximately 84% detected once. The chain has TRBV7-3 and TRBJ2-7, with a tentative D call TRBD2 (6 bases). The TCR sequence derives from a man aged 50 to 59 with active or convalescent COVID-19. Material for sequencing was peripheral blood. CDR3: CASSKRRGNEQYF. The CDR3 DNA is TGTGCCAGCAGTAAAAGGAGGGGAAACGAGCAGTACTTC.